A single sample gave rise to the 16 T cell receptor beta chains below, sequenced in a study of blood T cell repertoires in COVID-19. Produced via immunoSEQ multiplex PCR; TCRdb's table is partial and in-frame only. The sample records roughly 120,000 clones, 90% being singletons. Sequenced input: peripheral blood. The source is a middle-aged man with active COVID-19.

V gene TRBV20-1 combines with J gene TRBJ1-2; TRBD1 is a possible D gene (6 bases). In germline, CDR1 is DFQATT, CDR2 SNEGSKA (reference sequence). CDR3 length equals 15 residues. V lost 3 bases, J lost 4 bases, and 18 bases lay in between. CDR3 loop: CSASRTQTGSYGYTF. The CDR3 bases are TGCAGTGCTAGTAGAACTCAAACAGGGAGCTATGGCTACACCTTC.

The genes are TRBV6-2 or TRBV6-3 and TRBJ2-1, with 12 nucleotides matching TRBD2. The CDR3 runs 17 residues. CDR1 MNHEY and CDR2 SVGEGT come from the germline V gene. With 1 base clipped from V and 4 bases from J, the junction kept 5 bases outside the gene matches. CDR3 sequence: CASSYYPLAGGYNEQFF. For the CDR3, the DNA is TGTGCCAGCAGTTACTACCCCCTAGCGGGGGGGTACAATGAGCAGTTCTTC.

The rearrangement uses TRBV6-1 and TRBJ1-2; 7 positions match TRBD1. The CDR3 has 14 residues. V lost 2 bases and J lost 8; bases outside the gene matches: 8. Looked up from germline, CDR1 is MNHNS and CDR2 is SASEGT. In DNA form, the CDR3 reads TGTGCCAGCAGTGAACCCAGGAGGGGGCTCGGCTACACCTTC. Protein sequence: CASSEPRRGLGYTF.

V gene TRBV24-1 combines with J gene TRBJ1-5; a possible D gene is TRBD1 (6 bases). The V end lost 5 bases, the J end lost 9 bases, and 10 bases lay between the germline ends. The CDR3 covers 12 residues. Looked up from germline, CDR1 is KGHDR and CDR2 is SFDVKD. The CDR3 coding sequence is TGTGCCACCAGTGGCCAGACAGGGCCCCAGCATTTT. It translates to CATSGQTGPQHF.

The CDR3 bases are TGTGCCAGCAGAGGACAGACCTCCGGAACGGGCTACACCTTC. This sequence encodes CASRGQTSGTGYTF. The V call is TRBV5-4, the J call TRBJ1-2; perhaps TRBD1 as D (6 bases). Between the trimmed V and J ends, which lost 5 bases and 8 bases, there was a span of 19 bases. The CDR3 is 14 residues long. CDR1 SGHNT and CDR2 YYREEE come from the germline V gene (reference sequence).

This sequence joins TRBV3-1 (or the pseudogene TRBV3-2) and TRBJ1-5; possible D gene TRBD1, 6 bases. Germline lookup yields CDR1 LGHDT and CDR2 YNNKEL (reference sequence). The CDR3 extends over 13 amino acids. Between the trimmed V and J ends, which lost 1 base and 7 bases, there was a span of 8 bases. The CDR3 region has the DNA TGTGCCAGCAGCCAAGCCAGGGGACAGCCCCAGCATTTT. Its protein is CASSQARGQPQHF.

V and J are TRBV19 and TRBJ2-1; 7 bases fit TRBD2. Germline lookup yields CDR1 LNHDA and CDR2 SQIVND (reference sequence). The junction had 8 bases not matched to a gene; V was cut back by 3 bases and J by 0 bases. CDR3 length: 17 amino acids. Here the CDR3 DNA reads TGTGCCAGTAGTATCCTCACTAGCGTCTCCTCCTACAATGAGCAGTTCTTC. Translated: CASSILTSVSSYNEQFF.

V gene TRBV9 combines with J gene TRBJ1-2, with TRBD1 matching 10 bases. This CDR3 is built from 13 residues. Trimming removed 4 bases from V and 6 bases from J; junction bases left unmatched: 3. The germline V gene encodes CDR1 SGDLS and CDR2 YYNGEE. CDR3 DNA sequence: TGTGCCAGCAGCACTGGACAGGGGGATGGCTACACCTTC. Amino acid sequence: CASSTGQGDGYTF. The whole variable domain, remainder taken from reference TRBV9 and TRBJ1-2, is DSGVTQTPKHLITATGQRVTLRCSPRSGDLSVYWYQQSLDQGLQFLIQYYNGEERAKGNILERFSAQQFPDLHSELNLSSLELGDSALYFCASSTGQGDGYTFGSGTRLTVV.

Turning to this clone: Additional DNA sequences in this sample encode the identical CDR3. J is TRBJ1-6 and V is TRBV19; 11 nucleotides line up with TRBD1. V shed 3 bases and J 7 bases; nucleotides not matched to a gene: 2. The CDR3 length is 15 residues. CDR1 LNHDA and CDR2 SQIVND come from the germline V gene (reference sequence). The DNA for the CDR3 is TGTGCCAGTAGTATGGGGACAGGGGGGAATTCACCCCTCCACTTT. Translated, it gives CASSMGTGGNSPLHF.

The V call is TRBV3-1 (or the pseudogene TRBV3-2), the J call TRBJ2-7; maybe TRBD1 (6 bases). The V and J ends lost 5 bases and 7 bases respectively, with 9 bases between them. The germline V gene has CDR1 LGHDT and CDR2 YNNKEL (reference sequence). CDR3 size: 11 residues. CDR3 in amino acids: CASSEQGEQYF. The CDR3, as DNA: TGTGCCAGCAGCGAGCAGGGGGAGCAGTACTTC.

V and J are TRBV24-1 and TRBJ2-1, with 13 bases matching TRBD2. Germline CDR1 is KGHDR and CDR2 is SFDVKD. The CDR3 has 16 amino acids. With 4 bases clipped from V and 6 bases from J, the junction kept 5 bases outside the gene matches. The CDR3 loop reads CATSDKGLAGANEQFF. The CDR3 DNA sequence: TGTGCCACCAGTGACAAAGGACTAGCGGGGGCCAATGAGCAGTTCTTC.

The chain couples TRBV5-6 to TRBJ2-2, with D tentatively TRBD1 (6 bases). V was trimmed by 8 bases and J by 3 bases, leaving 14 bases between them. Germline V lookup: CDR1 SGHDT, CDR2 YYEEEE. The CDR3 has 14 amino acids. Written as DNA, the CDR3 is TGTGCCAGTAAAAGGGGGTCCTACACCGGGGAGCTGTTTTTT. Translated, it gives CASKRGSYTGELFF.

This chain uses TRBV5-8 with TRBJ2-1; the match to TRBD2 covers 9 bases. Germline CDR1 reads SGHTS; CDR2 reads YDEGEE. There are 17 residues in the CDR3. V trimming: 2 bases; J trimming: 0 bases; junction bases outside the gene matches: 6. The CDR3 DNA sequence: TGTGCCAGCAGCTTCCAGGCTAGCGGGAACTCCTACAATGAGCAGTTCTTC. This sequence encodes CASSFQASGNSYNEQFF.

The table lists this clone with a few counts. This chain connects TRBV7-9 to TRBJ2-7, with a weak D call TRBD2 (6 bases). With 5 bases removed from V and 3 bases from J, the gap between germline ends came to 14 bases. CDR3 size: 14 residues. CDR1 and CDR2 (germline): SEHNR, FQNEAQ (reference sequence). The CDR3 protein is CASSISGSYYEQYF. The CDR3 bases are TGTGCCAGCAGCATTAGCGGATCCTACTACGAGCAGTACTTC. Together with reference TRBV7-9 and TRBJ2-7, the CDR3 gives the full variable domain: DTGVSQNPRHKITKRGQNVTFRCDPISEHNRLYWYRQTLGQGPEFLTYFQNEAQLEKSRLLSDRFSAERPKGSFSTLEIQRTEQGDSAMYLCASSISGSYYEQYFGPGTRLTVT.

The CDR3 protein is CASSPGTGYGYTF. CDR3 sequence (DNA): TGTGCCAGTAGTCCCGGGACAGGGTATGGCTACACCTTC. This rearrangement joins TRBV19 to TRBJ1-2, with 9 nucleotides matching TRBD1. Per germline, CDR1 LNHDA and CDR2 SQIVND (reference sequence). This CDR3 has 13 amino acids. The ends lost 5 bases at V and 5 bases at J; junction bases unmatched: 3.

V is TRBV24-1 and J is TRBJ1-2; TRBD1 matches 7 bases. The CDR3 length is 15 residues. V shed 8 bases and J 4 bases; nucleotides not matched to a gene: 12. CDR1 and CDR2 from the germline V gene are KGHDR and SFDVKD. The chain's CDR3 is CATTLRGDVSYGYTF. The CDR3 nucleotides are TGTGCCACCACCCTCAGGGGGGACGTTAGCTATGGCTACACCTTC.